This TCR beta chain originates from a study of early T cells in non-severe SARS-CoV-2 infection. Study at large: Chains stayed unpaired after sequencing of bulk RNA from unsorted whole blood.

Deletions cut 0 bases from V and 5 bases from J, with 13 bases between. The germline V gene encodes CDR1 GTSNPN and CDR2 SVGIG (reference sequence). This CDR3 comprises 15 residues. Study results and caveats: VDJdb matching skewed toward anti-spike CD8 responses, missing private and CD4 specificities.

This clonotype was counted between two and nine times. Its antigen is still unknown. Tagging with unique molecular identifiers was applied to individual cDNA molecules. One entry per CDR3 protein, called by TCRdb with MiXCR from the 5' RACE reads. The profile shows approximately 81,000 distinct CDR3 sequences, 13% of them singletons. The V gene is TRBV30, the J gene TRBJ1-4; no definite D call. This sequence originates from an adult who was a healthcare worker with PCR-confirmed SARS-CoV-2 infection or an uninfected control (not recorded which). Sequenced sample: whole blood. The CDR3 protein is CAWSVAGKENEKLFF. CDR3 nucleotides: TGTGCCTGGAGTGTAGCGGGGAAAGAAAATGAAAAACTGTTTTTT.